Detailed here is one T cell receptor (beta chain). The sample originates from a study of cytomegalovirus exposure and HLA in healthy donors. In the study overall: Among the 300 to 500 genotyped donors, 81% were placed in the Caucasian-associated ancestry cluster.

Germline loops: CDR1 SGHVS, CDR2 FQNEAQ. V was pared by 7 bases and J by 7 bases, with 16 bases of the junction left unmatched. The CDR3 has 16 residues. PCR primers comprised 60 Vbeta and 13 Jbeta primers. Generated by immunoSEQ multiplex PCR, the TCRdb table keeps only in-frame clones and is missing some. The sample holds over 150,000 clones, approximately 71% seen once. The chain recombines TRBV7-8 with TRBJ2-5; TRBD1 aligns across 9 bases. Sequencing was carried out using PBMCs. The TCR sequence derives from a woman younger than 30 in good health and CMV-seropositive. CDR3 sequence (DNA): TGTGCCAGCATCAATCTCCGGGGGGACAGGGACGGGACCCAGTACTTC. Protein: CASINLRGDRDGTQYF.